The 14 T cell receptor beta chains below were found in one sample sequenced in a study of cytomegalovirus exposure and HLA in healthy donors. Primers: 60 Vbeta forward and 13 Jbeta reverse. Profiled with immunoSEQ multiplex PCR; TCRdb holds only in-frame clones, not every one. The sample table sets out under 150,000 clones. Material: PBMCs. These TCRs come from a woman in her thirties or forties in good health and CMV-seronegative.

The chain uses TRBV27 and TRBJ1-6; no definite D call. V lost 6 bases and J lost 0, with 9 bases in between. Germline V gene lookup returns CDR1 MNHEY and CDR2 SMNVEV (reference sequence). This CDR3 region has 15 residues. The CDR3 DNA sequence: TGTGCCAGCAGCCACTCAGGCTCCTATAATTCACCCCTCCACTTT. Amino acids: CASSHSGSYNSPLHF.

The rearrangement uses TRBV4-1 and TRBJ2-6, with TRBD2 as a possible D gene (6 bases). The CDR3 is 15 residues long. The V and J ends lost 3 bases and 12 bases respectively, with 18 bases between them. In germline, CDR1 is MGHRA, CDR2 YSYEKL. CDR3 amino acids: CASSHPTGGFFVLTF. The CDR3 nucleotides read TGCGCCAGCAGCCACCCGACCGGGGGATTTTTCGTCCTGACTTTC.

V gene TRBV7-2 combines with J gene TRBJ1-3; no clear D gene. This CDR3 spans 15 amino acids. Germline V gene data show CDR1 as SGHTA and CDR2 as FQGNSA. V lost 8 bases and J 0 bases, leaving 14 bases between the germline ends. The chain's CDR3 is CASLPRRASGNTIYF. The DNA for the CDR3 is TGTGCCAGCCTACCACGGCGGGCCTCTGGAAACACCATATATTTT.

This chain links TRBV5-1 with TRBJ1-4; no definite D call. This CDR3 spans 15 amino acids. Germline V gene data show CDR1 as SGHRS and CDR2 as YFSETQ. The ends were cut back, 6 bases at V and 4 bases at J, with 16 bases in the middle. CDR3 bases: TGCGCCAGCACCCGGGGAGGGTTCGTTAATGAAAAACTGTTTTTT. Translated: CASTRGGFVNEKLFF.

V is TRBV6-5 and J is TRBJ2-7, with D tentatively TRBD2 (5 bases). Trimming took 6 bases from V and 3 from J, leaving 15 bases between them. CDR3 size: 14 residues. The V gene's germline CDR1 is MNHEY and CDR2 SVGAGI. The CDR3 is CASSRPGIFYEQYF. The CDR3 coding sequence is TGTGCCAGCAGCCGCCCCGGGATTTTCTACGAGCAGTACTTC.

This chain connects TRBV7-3 to TRBJ1-1; 7 bases are shared with TRBD1. Germline V gives CDR1 SGHTA, CDR2 FQGTGA. Germline trimming cut 4 bases from V and 4 bases from J; bases unmatched to any gene: 9. This CDR3 comprises 15 residues. The DNA of the CDR3 is TGTGCCAGCAGCTCGCGACAGGGTGGCTCCACTGAAGCTTTCTTT. Translation: CASSSRQGGSTEAFF. Together with reference TRBV7-3 and TRBJ1-1, the CDR3 gives the full variable domain: GAGVSQTPSNKVTEKGKYVELRCDPISGHTALYWYRQSLGQGPEFLIYFQGTGAADDSGLPNDRFFAVRPEGSVSTLKIQRTERGDSAVYLCASSSRQGGSTEAFFGQGTRLTVV.

This sequence joins TRBV5-1 and TRBJ2-5; TRBD2 agrees at 8 bases. Trimming cost V 0 bases and J 5 bases; bases outside gene matches: 6. CDR1 is SGHRS, CDR2 YFSETQ, per germline. The CDR3 extends over 15 amino acids. The CDR3 protein is CASSLASGGSETQYF. The CDR3 DNA reads TGCGCCAGCAGCTTGGCATCGGGGGGGTCTGAGACCCAGTACTTC.

The chain employs TRBV7-9 and TRBJ2-7, with D possibly TRBD2 on 5 matching bases. CDR1 and CDR2 from the germline V gene are SEHNR and FQNEAQ (reference sequence). V was cut by 1 base and J by 0 bases, with 13 bases left in between. CDR3 size: 16 residues. CDR3 amino acids: CASSLGPGLYSYEQYV. DNA for the CDR3: TGTGCCAGCAGCTTAGGACCCGGACTGTACTCCTACGAGCAGTACGTC.

This sequence joins TRBV5-1 and TRBJ2-1, with 8 bases fitting TRBD1. The CDR3 has 15 residues. The trim removed 4 bases at V and 2 bases at J, leaving 5 bases unmatched. Germline loops: CDR1 SGHRS, CDR2 YFSETQ. The CDR3 coding sequence is TGCGCCAGCAGCCTGGGACAGGTCCCCTACAATGAGCAGTTCTTC. Translated, it gives CASSLGQVPYNEQFF.

The chain links TRBV29-1 to TRBJ1-6, with a tentative D call TRBD1 (6 bases). Trimming removed 5 bases from V and 3 bases from J, with 14 bases in between. The CDR3 contains 15 residues. Germline CDR1 and CDR2: SQVTM and ANQGSEA. The CDR3 sequence is CSVKFGQSYNSPLHF. The CDR3 region has the DNA TGCAGCGTTAAGTTCGGACAGAGCTATAATTCACCCCTCCACTTT. Variable domain in full (rest from reference TRBV29-1 and TRBJ1-6): SAVISQKPSRDICQRGTSLTIQCQVDSQVTMMFWYRQQPGQSLTLIATANQGSEATYESGFVIDKFPISRPNLTFSTLTVSNMSPEDSSIYLCSVKFGQSYNSPLHFGNGTRLTVT.

This chain uses TRBV7-2 with TRBJ2-7; 7 nucleotides align to TRBD2. The CDR3 runs 14 residues. Germline CDR1 SGHTA, CDR2 FQGNSA. The V and J ends lost 0 bases and 2 bases, in that order; junction bases with no gene match: 1. The CDR3 DNA sequence: TGTGCCAGCAGCTTAGCCGGACTAGCCTACGAGCAGTACTTC. Translated: CASSLAGLAYEQYF. Variable domain in full (rest from reference TRBV7-2 and TRBJ2-7): GAGVSQSPSNKVTEKGKDVELRCDPISGHTALYWYRQSLGQGLEFLIYFQGNSAPDKSGLPSDRFSAERTGGSVSTLTIQRTQQEDSAVYLCASSLAGLAYEQYFGPGTRLTVT.

V gene TRBV28 combines with J gene TRBJ2-7, with 7 bases matching TRBD1. Trimming removed 4 bases from V and 0 bases from J; junction bases left unmatched: 12. This CDR3 region has 17 residues. The germline CDR1 and CDR2 sequences are MDHEN and SYDVKM. CDR3 DNA sequence: TGTGCCAGCAGTTCCCACCCGACAGGGTTGAGCTCCTACGAGCAGTACTTC. Amino acids: CASSSHPTGLSSYEQYF. Drawing the rest from reference TRBV28 and TRBJ2-7, the complete variable domain is DVKVTQSSRYLVKRTGEKVFLECVQDMDHENMFWYRQDPGLGLRLIYFSYDVKMKEKGDIPEGYSVSREKKERFSLILESASTNQTSMYLCASSSHPTGLSSYEQYFGPGTRLTVT.

This chain links TRBV7-2 with TRBJ1-1, with TRBD1 identical over 8 bases. The CDR3 is made up of 14 amino acids. Germline assignment: CDR1 SGHTA and CDR2 FQGNSA. Trimming at V came to 6 bases and at J to 5 bases, leaving 8 bases not matched to a gene. The CDR3: CASRYPGGGTEAFF. Written as DNA, the CDR3 is TGTGCCAGCAGGTATCCAGGGGGCGGGACTGAAGCTTTCTTT.

V usage is TRBV19 and J usage is TRBJ2-5; a possible D gene is TRBD2 (5 bases). The ends were cut back, 6 bases at V and 2 bases at J, with 13 bases in the middle. From germline, CDR1 is LNHDA and CDR2 SQIVND (reference sequence). This CDR3 contains 14 residues. The CDR3 reads CASRKGVFQETQYF. CDR3 sequence (DNA): TGTGCCAGTAGGAAGGGAGTTTTTCAAGAGACCCAGTACTTC.